These T cell receptor beta chains were read from a single sample in a study of T cell responses to AZD1222 COVID-19 vaccine. Sequencing was performed with immunoSEQ multiplex PCR; in TCRdb, only in-frame clones are kept and a portion is missing. The table has about 100,000 clones, around 89% seen once; the top ten hold roughly 1.8%. The sequences come from peripheral blood, collected on day 0 of AZD1222 vaccination. The receptors shown here come from an adult in good health. Both conserved end residues are part of each CDR3. A D gene is named only where the DNA matches it firmly. The listing skips clone size in some rows; elsewhere it reads once, few, many or a size class.

d_call j_call v_call clone_size cdr3_nt cdr3_aa
. TRBJ2-7 TRBV28 . TGTGCCAGCAGTTTCCAGCGGAGATTCTACGAGCAGTACTTC CASSFQRRFYEQYF
. TRBJ1-1 TRBV13 . TGTGCCAGCGAATATCCTCTTGGCGAGAACACTGAAGCTTTCTTT CASEYPLGENTEAFF
. TRBJ1-6 TRBV27 . TGTGCCAGCAGTTTAAGACAGAGACCTAATTCACCCCTCCACTTT CASSLRQRPNSPLHF
. TRBJ2-2 TRBV24-1 . TGTGCCACCAGTGGCATTTGGACTACTAGCACTTCGAACACCGGGGAGCTGTTTTTT CATSGIWTTSTSNTGELFF
. TRBJ2-2 TRBV7-3 . TGTGCCAGCAGCCCCCTCGGGCCTCAGAACACCGGGGAGCTGTTTTTT CASSPLGPQNTGELFF
. TRBJ2-5 TRBV4-1 . TGCGCCAGCAGCCAAGGGGTTAGAGAGACCCAGTACTTC CASSQGVRETQYF
. TRBJ2-1 TRBV9 . TGTGCCAGCAGCGCCGCGGGTGAGCAGTTCTTC CASSAAGEQFF
. TRBJ2-7 TRBV30 . TGTGCCTGGAGTGGACCAGACACCAATAGCTACGAGCAGTACTTC CAWSGPDTNSYEQYF
TRBD2 TRBJ2-1 TRBV24-1 . TGTGCCACCAGTGATTTGTCGGCGGGAGGGCCAGGTGAGCAGTTCTTC CATSDLSAGGPGEQFF
. TRBJ2-1 TRBV11-2 . TGTGCCAGCAGCCCCGGGTGGGAATCCTACAATGAGCAGTTCTTC CASSPGWESYNEQFF
. TRBJ1-5 TRBV27 . TGTGCCAGCAGTTTAGTGCAGGGCGATCAGCCCCAGCATTTT CASSLVQGDQPQHF
. TRBJ2-5 TRBV6-2/TRBV6-3 . TGTGCCAGCAGTCGGACTAACCAAGAGACCCAGTACTTC CASSRTNQETQYF
. TRBJ2-7 TRBV2 . TGTGCCAGCAGTTACAGGGCCTACGAGCAGTACTTC CASSYRAYEQYF
. TRBJ1-2 TRBV5-6 . TGTGCCAGCAGCTTGAATATTGGAGATGTCCCTCGCTACACCTTC CASSLNIGDVPRYTF
. TRBJ2-1 TRBV4-1 . TGCGCCAGCAGCCAAGTAGGACTAACCAATGAGCAGTTCTTC CASSQVGLTNEQFF
. TRBJ2-7 TRBV27 . TGTGCCAGCAGTTTGGGAGGGGGCACGTACGAGCAGTACTTC CASSLGGGTYEQYF
TRBD1 TRBJ1-5 TRBV14 . TGTGCCAGCAGCCAAGACAGGGGGCATAGCAATCAGCCCCAGCATTTT CASSQDRGHSNQPQHF
. TRBJ1-2 TRBV30 . TGTGCCTTCGGTGACTATGGCTACACCTTC CAFGDYGYTF
. TRBJ2-7 TRBV2 . TGTGCCAGCAGTGCCAGCTTCCTCCGGAGGGGCGAGCAGTACTTC CASSASFLRRGEQYF
TRBD1 TRBJ1-5 TRBV3-1/TRBV3-2 few TGTGCCAGCAGCCAAGATACGACAGGGGGTCAGCCCCAGCATTTT CASSQDTTGGQPQHF
. TRBJ1-2 TRBV29-1 . TGCAGCGTTAAGGCAGGGCTTAACTATGGCTACACCTTC CSVKAGLNYGYTF
. TRBJ2-1 TRBV18 . TGTGCCAGCTCACTCGGGGGCCCCTCCTACAATGAGCAGTTCTTC CASSLGGPSYNEQFF
. TRBJ2-1 TRBV24-1 . TGTGCCACCAGGGTAGACAATGAGCAGTTCTTC CATRVDNEQFF